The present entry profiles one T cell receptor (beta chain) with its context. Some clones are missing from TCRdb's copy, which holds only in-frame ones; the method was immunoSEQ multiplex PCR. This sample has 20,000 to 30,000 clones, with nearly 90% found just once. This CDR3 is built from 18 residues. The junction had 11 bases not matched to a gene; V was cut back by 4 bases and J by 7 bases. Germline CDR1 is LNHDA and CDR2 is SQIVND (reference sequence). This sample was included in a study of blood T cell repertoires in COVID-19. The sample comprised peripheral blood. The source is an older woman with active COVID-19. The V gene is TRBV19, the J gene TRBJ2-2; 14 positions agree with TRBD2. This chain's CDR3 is CASSTRLAGGPQIGELFF. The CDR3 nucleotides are TGTGCCAGTAGTACCAGACTAGCGGGAGGGCCTCAGATCGGGGAGCTGTTTTTT. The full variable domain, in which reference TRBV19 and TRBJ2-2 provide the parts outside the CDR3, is DGGITQSPKYLFRKEGQNVTLSCEQNLNHDAMYWYRQDPGQGLRLIYYSQIVNDFQKGDIAEGYSVSREKKESFPLTVTSAQKNPTAFYLCASSTRLAGGPQIGELFFGEGSRLTVL.